This is a list of T cell receptor beta chains from one sample in a study of OX40 agonist ivuxolimab in advanced cancers. The table came from immunoSEQ multiplex PCR; TCRdb's copy has only in-frame clones and leaves some out. The table has 20,000 to 25,000 clones, 84% seen once; the top ten hold around 15%. The source was CD4+ or CD8+ T cells sorted from blood, collected in a trial of the OX40 agonist ivuxolimab. The receptors derive from an adult with an advanced solid tumor such as melanoma, head and neck, liver or kidney cancer. Each CDR3 is given with its conserved first and last residue. A D gene is named only where the DNA matches it firmly. Clone sizes are given selectively: once, few, many, or a class where the clone is expanded.

abundance,j_gene,d_gene,v_gene,CDR3aa,CDR3nt
NA,TRBJ2-1,TRBD2,TRBV7-9,CASSSGTSGSSYNEQFF,TGTGCCAGCAGCTCCGGGACTAGCGGGAGCTCCTACAATGAGCAGTTCTTC
NA,TRBJ2-7,NA,TRBV30,CAWSHNGRNEQYF,TGTGCCTGGAGTCACAATGGGAGGAACGAGCAGTACTTC
NA,TRBJ2-7,NA,TRBV19,CASSQKIGGRAYEQYF,TGTGCCAGTAGTCAGAAAATAGGCGGCAGGGCCTACGAGCAGTACTTC
NA,TRBJ2-3,TRBD2,TRBV6-6,CASSFTSGSTDTQYF,TGTGCCAGCAGTTTCACTAGCGGGAGCACAGATACGCAGTATTTT
NA,TRBJ1-1,NA,TRBV18,CASSPRGGAGNTEAFF,TGTGCCAGCTCACCACGGGGGGGGGCAGGAAACACTGAAGCTTTCTTT
NA,TRBJ2-1,TRBD2,TRBV30,CAWSVGGNAYNEQFF,TGTGCCTGGAGTGTCGGGGGGAACGCTTACAATGAGCAGTTCTTC
NA,TRBJ2-5,TRBD2,TRBV6-1,CASSPTSGGRETQYF,TGTGCCAGCAGCCCGACTAGCGGGGGGAGAGAGACCCAGTACTTC
NA,TRBJ2-7,NA,TRBV20-1,CSAGRGYEQYF,TGCAGTGCGGGGCGGGGCTACGAGCAGTACTTC
NA,TRBJ2-2,TRBD2,TRBV2,CASTFTGTGGAGELFF,TGTGCCAGCACCTTCACCGGGACGGGGGGAGCCGGGGAGCTGTTTTTT
once,TRBJ2-7,TRBD2,TRBV9,CASSVGLAGGPIEQYF,TGTGCCAGCAGCGTAGGACTAGCGGGAGGGCCAATTGAGCAGTACTTC
NA,TRBJ2-2,NA,TRBV5-1,CASSLVRANTGELFF,TGCGCCAGCAGCTTGGTTAGGGCGAACACCGGGGAGCTGTTTTTT
NA,TRBJ2-5,NA,TRBV7-2,CASSLGLRETQYF,TGTGCCAGCAGCTTAGGACTAAGGGAGACCCAGTACTTC
NA,TRBJ2-3,NA,TRBV27,CASSLISADTQYF,TGTGCCAGCAGTTTAATAAGCGCAGATACGCAGTATTTT
NA,TRBJ2-2,TRBD2,TRBV9,CASTAGGSLNTGELFF,TGTGCCAGCACCGCGGGGGGCTCATTGAACACCGGGGAGCTGTTTTTT
NA,TRBJ2-3,NA,TRBV9,CASSVGPAQDTQYF,TGTGCCAGCAGCGTAGGACCCGCTCAGGATACGCAGTATTTT
NA,TRBJ2-3,NA,TRBV7-2,CASSFQGDTQYF,TGTGCCAGCAGCTTTCAGGGGGATACGCAGTATTTT
NA,TRBJ1-4,TRBD1,TRBV2,CASGSGQGGRGEKLFF,TGTGCCAGCGGATCGGGACAGGGGGGACGGGGTGAAAAACTGTTTTTT
NA,TRBJ1-5,NA,TRBV15,CATRGWGNQPQHF,TGTGCCACCAGGGGTTGGGGGAACCAGCCCCAGCATTTT
few,TRBJ1-1,NA,TRBV5-4,CASSRDNPRGTEAFF,TGTGCCAGCAGCCGGGACAACCCTAGGGGCACTGAAGCTTTCTTT
NA,TRBJ2-7,TRBD1,TRBV6-5,CASSPRDSSEQYF,TGTGCCAGCAGTCCCAGGGACAGCAGCGAGCAGTACTTC
NA,TRBJ1-3,NA,TRBV19,CASSIAPANSGNTIYF,TGTGCCAGTAGTATAGCCCCAGCGAACTCTGGAAACACCATATATTTT
NA,TRBJ2-5,NA,TRBV5-1,CASSQGTQETQYF,TGCGCCAGCAGCCAGGGGACTCAAGAGACCCAGTACTTC
NA,TRBJ2-2,NA,TRBV10-3,CAIGTQYTGELFF,TGTGCCATCGGGACACAGTACACCGGGGAGCTGTTTTTT
NA,TRBJ2-2,NA,TRBV5-1,CASTRTVGNTGELFF,TGCGCCAGCACAAGGACAGTCGGGAACACCGGGGAGCTGTTTTTT
NA,TRBJ2-1,NA,TRBV11-1,CASSARYGNEQFF,TGTGCCAGCAGCGCCCGGTACGGGAATGAGCAGTTCTTC
NA,TRBJ2-7,TRBD2,TRBV2,CASSTSTGLAGEQYF,TGTGCCAGCAGTACCTCCACGGGACTAGCAGGAGAGCAGTACTTC
NA,TRBJ2-5,TRBD2,TRBV5-3,CARSTSAYQETQYF,TGTGCCAGATCTACTAGCGCGTACCAAGAGACCCAGTACTTC
NA,TRBJ2-7,NA,TRBV10-3,CAISPSLGTAIEGQYF,TGTGCCATCAGCCCGTCCTTGGGGACCGCTATTGAGGGGCAGTACTTC
NA,TRBJ2-7,NA,TRBV29-1,CSVEVGGVGSEQYF,TGCAGCGTTGAAGTGGGGGGCGTTGGCTCCGAGCAGTACTTC
NA,TRBJ1-2,NA,TRBV7-3,CASSPTGTGGYTF,TGTGCCAGCAGCCCGACCGGGACCGGTGGCTACACCTTC
NA,TRBJ2-7,NA,TRBV9,CASSVGDSYDGQYF,TGTGCCAGCAGCGTAGGGGACTCCTACGACGGGCAGTACTTC
NA,TRBJ2-5,TRBD2,TRBV19,CASRKIGLALGETQYF,TGTGCCAGTAGGAAGATAGGACTAGCGTTGGGAGAGACCCAGTACTTC
NA,TRBJ1-6,NA,TRBV7-9,CASSPDVSANSPLHF,TGTGCCAGCAGCCCAGATGTCTCGGCTAATTCACCCCTCCACTTT
NA,TRBJ1-5,TRBD1,TRBV6-1,CASSVQKGAGQPQHF,TGTGCCAGCAGTGTCCAGAAGGGGGCAGGACAGCCCCAGCATTTT
NA,TRBJ2-7,TRBD2,TRBV9,CASSVGITASGHEQYF,TGTGCCAGCAGCGTAGGCATCACGGCTAGCGGACACGAGCAGTACTTC
once,TRBJ2-3,TRBD2,TRBV7-2,CASSWRGGPSTDTQYF,TGTGCCAGCAGCTGGCGGGGGGGCCCTAGCACAGATACGCAGTATTTT
NA,TRBJ1-1,NA,TRBV7-9,CASSFLGVNTEAFF,TGTGCCAGCAGCTTTCTCGGGGTGAACACTGAAGCTTTCTTT
once,TRBJ1-2,NA,TRBV7-9,CASSLLRSYGYTF,TGTGCCAGCAGCTTACTGAGAAGCTATGGCTACACCTTC
NA,TRBJ2-5,TRBD2,TRBV11-2,CASNDRGAQYF,TGTGCCAGCAACGATCGGGGGGCCCAGTACTTC
NA,TRBJ1-1,NA,TRBV7-2,CASSLVVGNTEAFF,TGTGCCAGCAGCTTAGTTGTAGGGAACACTGAAGCTTTCTTT
NA,TRBJ1-2,NA,TRBV27,CASSLGGFDYGYTF,TGTGCCAGCAGTTTAGGGGGATTTGACTATGGCTACACCTTC
NA,TRBJ2-3,NA,TRBV7-2,CASSTRREISSTDTQYF,TGTGCCAGCAGCACCCGCCGTGAGATTTCTAGCACAGATACGCAGTATTTT
NA,TRBJ1-5,NA,TRBV6-5,CASSYGKHNQPQHF,TGTGCCAGCAGTTACGGGAAACACAATCAGCCCCAGCATTTT
NA,TRBJ1-6,NA,TRBV5-1,CASSLIGGDSPLHF,TGCGCCAGCAGCTTGATCGGGGGCGATTCACCCCTCCACTTT
NA,TRBJ2-3,TRBD2,TRBV5-1,CASSLVTGGPTDTQYF,TGCGCCAGCAGCTTGGTAACGGGAGGGCCCACAGATACGCAGTATTTT
NA,TRBJ1-1,TRBD1,TRBV11-2,CASSLGGRGPTEAFF,TGTGCCAGCAGCTTAGGGGGCAGGGGGCCGACTGAAGCTTTCTTT
NA,TRBJ2-1,NA,TRBV30,CAWRRDSYNEQFF,TGTGCCTGGAGGCGGGACAGTTACAATGAGCAGTTCTTC
NA,TRBJ1-2,TRBD1,TRBV5-1,CASSAMGQGAGGYTF,TGCGCCAGCAGCGCGATGGGACAGGGGGCGGGTGGCTACACCTTC
NA,TRBJ2-7,NA,TRBV15,CATSRWGSYEQYF,TGTGCCACCAGCAGGTGGGGCTCCTACGAGCAGTACTTC
once,TRBJ1-1,TRBD1,TRBV7-2,CASSPGQGFSEAFF,TGTGCCAGCAGCCCGGGACAGGGATTCTCTGAAGCTTTCTTT
NA,TRBJ2-7,NA,TRBV9,CASSGSGIYEQYF,TGTGCCAGCAGCGGGTCGGGAATCTACGAGCAGTACTTC
NA,TRBJ2-5,TRBD2,TRBV27,CASSLSLAGGRETQYF,TGTGCCAGCAGTTTGTCCCTCGCGGGGGGGAGGGAGACCCAGTACTTC
NA,TRBJ2-5,NA,TRBV5-1,CASSLASQETQYF,TGCGCCAGCAGCTTGGCCAGCCAAGAGACCCAGTACTTC